Below, one TCR beta chain is given with its context. The table came from immunoSEQ multiplex PCR; TCRdb's copy has only in-frame clones and leaves some out. Of more than 9,000 clones listed, roughly four fifths were seen once; the top ten hold under 5%. These data originate in a study of blood T cell repertoires in COVID-19. As for the study in general: PBMCs, B-cell-depleted T cells, or T cells were the source of the cDNA or gDNA that made up the material.

The V gene lost 4 bases and the J gene lost 3 bases, with 9 bases spanning the gap. The germline gives CDR1 KGHSH, CDR2 LQKENI. The CDR3 is 13 residues long. This chain connects TRBV18 to TRBJ1-1, with a possible D match to TRBD1 (5 bases). The receptor was isolated from a woman in her fifties or sixties with acute or convalescent COVID-19. The sample consisted of peripheral blood. CDR3 protein: CASSRSGDTEAFF. The CDR3 nucleotides read TGTGCCAGCTCACGGTCGGGGGACACTGAAGCTTTCTTT.